These 18 T cell receptor beta chains came from one sample sequenced in a study of T cell repertoires in cytomegalovirus infection. No cognate antigen is known for these TCRs. TCRdb redid the calling of the reads with MiXCR, one entry per CDR3 protein. In the table there are roughly 340,000 distinct CDR3 sequences, about 29% of which are singletons. The source was cultured PBMCs, collected from culture after CMV antigen stimulation. The receptors shown here come from a human donor in good health (CMV status not recorded). Some clones in this sample may be carry-over from other donors' samples.

The rearrangement uses TRBV19 and TRBJ2-4; 11 nucleotides agree with TRBD2. Germline V gene sequence: CDR1 LNHDA, CDR2 SQIVND (reference sequence). V lost 0 bases, J lost 1 base, and 5 bases stayed unmatched. The CDR3 has 18 amino acids. The CDR3 bases are TGTGCCAGTAGTATAGATTATAGCGGGGGGGCGGCCAAAAACATTCAGTACTTC. This translates into CASSIDYSGGAAKNIQYF.

V is TRBV12-3 or TRBV12-4 and J is TRBJ1-2, with TRBD1 matching over 8 bases. The CDR3 runs to 15 residues. V shed 6 bases, J shed 7 bases, and the junction held 13 bases outside the gene matches. The CDR3 is CASRSTGDTDTGYTF. The CDR3, as DNA: TGTGCCAGCAGGTCGACAGGGGATACTGATACTGGCTACACCTTC.

The V and J genes are TRBV7-9 and TRBJ2-3; tentative D call: TRBD1 (6 bases). The germline V gene encodes CDR1 SEHNR and CDR2 FQNEAQ (reference sequence). This CDR3 spans 14 amino acids. Trimming left V 8 bases short and J 6 bases short, with 18 bases between. The DNA for the CDR3 is TGTGCCAGCTGGGGGCAGGGCTTCTCGGATACGCAGTATTTT. It codes for CASWGQGFSDTQYF.

V usage is TRBV7-6 and J usage is TRBJ1-2, with D perhaps matching TRBD1 (6 bases). Germline loops: CDR1 SGHVS, CDR2 FNYEAQ. With 5 bases removed from V and 4 bases from J, the gap between germline ends came to 17 bases. This CDR3 spans 15 amino acids. The CDR3 region is CASSLRTANSYGYTF. The CDR3 nucleotides are TGTGCCAGCAGCCTCCGGACAGCCAACAGCTATGGCTACACCTTC.

The chain couples TRBV20-1 to TRBJ2-7, with D tentatively TRBD2 (5 bases). Trimming left V 0 bases short and J 4 bases short, with 13 bases between. Germline V CDR1 and CDR2: DFQATT, SNEGSKA (reference sequence). The CDR3 sequence is 14 residues long. The CDR3 bases are TGCAGTGCTAGAGATACCAGCGGAGATTACGAGCAGTACTTC. It translates to CSARDTSGDYEQYF.

In its sample, this clonotype was seen a few times. The rearrangement links TRBV7-9 to TRBJ2-1, with 7 bases lining up with TRBD1. Unmatched junction bases numbered 9, after V lost 1 base and J lost 0 bases. In germline, CDR1 is SEHNR, CDR2 FQNEAQ (reference sequence). This CDR3 has 18 residues. The CDR3 reads CASSLVPGTASSYNEQFF. In nucleotides, the CDR3 is TGTGCCAGCAGCTTAGTGCCCGGGACAGCTAGCTCCTACAATGAGCAGTTCTTC.

V usage is TRBV6-2 or TRBV6-3 and J usage is TRBJ2-1; D might be TRBD2 (6 bases). The CDR3 contains 18 residues. V dropped 0 bases and J dropped 1 base, with 16 bases sitting between them. CDR1 and CDR2 (germline): MNHEY, SVGEGT. This chain's CDR3 is CASSYSTGGGPSYNEQFF. CDR3 in DNA: TGTGCCAGCAGTTACTCGACCGGGGGAGGCCCATCCTACAATGAGCAGTTCTTC.

The rearrangement joins TRBV15 to TRBJ1-1; weak D call: TRBD1 (6 bases). Germline values: CDR1 LNHNV, CDR2 YYDKDF (reference sequence). V was cut by 3 bases and J by 7 bases, with 15 bases left in between. The CDR3 totals 14 residues. The CDR3 is CATSRRQAGGEAFF. For the CDR3, the DNA is TGTGCCACCAGCAGGAGACAGGCTGGGGGTGAAGCTTTCTTT. Full variable domain (remainder filled in from reference TRBV15 and TRBJ1-1): DAMVIQNPRYQVTQFGKPVTLSCSQTLNHNVMYWYQQKSSQAPKLLFHYYDKDFNNEADTPDNFQSRRPNTSFCFLDIRSPGLGDTAMYLCATSRRQAGGEAFFGQGTRLTVV.

The rearrangement joins TRBV20-1 to TRBJ1-2; possibly TRBD1 for D (6 bases). Trimming cost V 0 bases and J 5 bases, with 13 bases left between them. The CDR3 is made up of 14 amino acids. CDR1 is DFQATT and CDR2 is SNEGSKA in the germline V gene (reference sequence). In DNA, the CDR3 is TGCAGTGCTAGAGAGGGGGCGGGCGAATATGGCTACACCTTC. This translates into CSAREGAGEYGYTF.

The chain links TRBV7-9 to TRBJ2-7; 15 bases fit TRBD2. The CDR3 runs to 14 residues. Germline CDR1 is SEHNR and CDR2 is FQNEAQ (reference sequence). Trimming cost V 5 bases and J 9 bases; bases outside gene matches: 5. CDR3 region: CASSPWTSGRGQYF. The CDR3, as DNA: TGTGCCAGCAGCCCTTGGACTAGCGGGAGGGGGCAGTACTTC.

The chain has TRBV5-1 and TRBJ2-7, with 10 positions matching TRBD1. This CDR3 has 14 amino acids. The V gene's germline CDR1 is SGHRS and CDR2 YFSETQ. V was pared by 4 bases and J by 6 bases, with 7 bases of the junction left unmatched. In DNA form, the CDR3 reads TGCGCCAGCAGCGGAGGACAGGGGGAGGGCGAGCAGTACTTC. As protein: CASSGGQGEGEQYF.

V gene TRBV7-3 combines with J gene TRBJ2-1; TRBD2 aligns across 7 bases. J was trimmed by 4 bases and V by 1 base; bases with no gene match: 10. The CDR3 consists of 17 residues. Germline-derived CDR1 and CDR2 are SGHTA and FQGTGA. In DNA, the CDR3 is TGTGCCAGCAGCTTAAGAGGGAGCGGGGCTGGGTACAATGAGCAGTTCTTC. As protein: CASSLRGSGAGYNEQFF.

The chain links TRBV7-9 to TRBJ1-3, with D unresolved. Germline V gene data show CDR1 as SEHNR and CDR2 as FQNEAQ (reference sequence). CDR3 length: 12 residues. V lost 7 bases to trimming and J lost 1 base, with 5 bases between them. CDR3 DNA: TGTGCCAGCACGGGGTCTGGAAACACCATATATTTT. This encodes CASTGSGNTIYF.

This clonotype was found many times. This chain uses TRBV7-2 with TRBJ1-5; possible D gene TRBD1, 5 bases. Germline V gene sequence: CDR1 SGHTA, CDR2 FQGNSA. CDR3 length equals 15 residues. Trimming shortened V by 0 bases and J by 6 bases, and 12 bases separated the two germline ends. DNA of the CDR3: TGTGCCAGCAGCTTAGCTCCAGGGATGGGTCAGCCCCAGCATTTT. It specifies CASSLAPGMGQPQHF.

This clonotype was detected only a few times. The chain combines TRBV19 with TRBJ1-5; D perhaps matches TRBD1 (5 bases). The CDR3 has 16 residues. The V gene lost 3 bases and the J gene lost 0 bases, with 12 bases spanning the gap. Per germline, CDR1 LNHDA and CDR2 SQIVND (reference sequence). Here the CDR3 reads CASSIRAGNSNQPQHF. The CDR3 DNA is TGTGCCAGTAGTATCAGGGCCGGTAATAGCAATCAGCCCCAGCATTTT.

The gene calls are TRBV18 and TRBJ2-7; TRBD2 aligns across 8 bases. The germline V gene encodes CDR1 KGHSH and CDR2 LQKENI. V lost 1 base and J lost 3; bases outside the gene matches: 5. This CDR3 has 15 amino acids. As DNA, the CDR3 is TGTGCCAGCTCACCACGAAGCGGGAGCGGCTACGAGCAGTACTTC. This encodes CASSPRSGSGYEQYF.

This clonotype was observed at least ten times. CDR3 nucleotide sequence: TGTGCCAGCAGCCCGGGCTCGCACTATGGCTACACCTTC. Amino acid sequence: CASSPGSHYGYTF. V is TRBV3-1 and J is TRBJ1-2; D unclear. Trimming cost V 4 bases and J 3 bases, with 9 bases left between them. Germline V gene sequence: CDR1 LGHDT, CDR2 YNNKEL (reference sequence). The CDR3 covers 13 residues.

This clonotype occurred a few times. The chain couples TRBV24-1 to TRBJ2-1; D may be TRBD1 or TRBD2 (5 bases each). With 3 bases removed from V and 10 bases from J, the gap between germline ends came to 27 bases. Germline CDR1 reads KGHDR; CDR2 reads SFDVKD. There are 18 residues in the CDR3. The CDR3 spells CATSDPLARGRRGEEQFF. As DNA, the CDR3 is TGTGCCACCAGTGATCCCCTAGCTAGAGGCCGCCGGGGCGAGGAGCAGTTCTTC.